Detailed here is one T cell receptor beta chain. Its antigen is not identified. This record comes from a study of shared clonotypes between healthy human individuals. The overall study: The donor group consisted of two women and a few men, aged 18 to 49. Study-level results: It was observed that about 5% of naive CD4 clonotypes were shared across a handful of donors.

Once extracted for a subset, genomic DNA was divided evenly among several immunoSEQ plates. Original processing notes: With immunoSEQ giving junction-only sequences and no quality scores, filtering differed. Sequencing used immunoSEQ multiplex PCR; TCRdb keeps in-frame clones, though not all of them. The V and J calls and clone size were taken over from that table, and D and trimming were inferred from the DNA. The table lists about 2.3 million clones, 93% of them singletons, with 0.35% to 0.5% in the top ten. After removal of 4 bases from V and 4 bases from J, the junction contained 9 bases not matched to a gene. The CDR3 covers 16 residues. Germline V gene lookup returns CDR1 MNHEY and CDR2 SMNVEV (reference sequence).

The sequenced sample was naive CD4+ T cells from PBMCs. Subset noted: CD45RA+ positively selected. This chain joins TRBV27 and TRBJ2-7, with 11 bases aligning to TRBD2. This clonotype originated in a young man in good health. Some clones in this sample may be carry-over from other donors' samples. The CDR3 region is CASSSPPSGRLYEQYF. The CDR3 DNA is TGTGCCAGCAGTTCCCCACCTAGCGGGAGGTTGTACGAGCAGTACTTC.